These T cell receptor beta chains were read from a single sample in a study of T cells in Graves' hyperthyroidism and ophthalmopathy. TCRdb re-called the multiplex PCR reads through MiXCR, storing one row per CDR3 protein. The sample contains some 510,000 distinct CDR3 sequences, roughly 20% of which appear only once. The sequenced sample consisted of blood. The receptors were gathered from a man aged 18 to 30 with Graves' hyperthyroidism. Each CDR3 is given without its conserved first and last residue. The D gene is left open where the match is weak. Rows give clone size only sometimes, using once, few, many, or a class for an expanded clone.

clone_size d_call j_call v_call cdr3_aa
many . TRBJ2-7 TRBV20-1 SARRSEGYEQY
many . TRBJ1-2 TRBV12-3/TRBV12-4 ASTYRGVGGYT
many TRBD1 TRBJ1-2 TRBV9 ASSSQTGKNGYT
. TRBD1 TRBJ2-7 TRBV28 ASSLDGTGRNEQY
few . TRBJ1-5 TRBV4-1 ASSQVLGWSNQPQH
. TRBD1 TRBJ1-5 TRBV18 ASSPRQGAQPQH
many . TRBJ1-5 TRBV12-3/TRBV12-4 ASSGAGTQYSNQPQH
many . TRBJ1-1 TRBV5-1 ASRGPRPGEAF
many . TRBJ1-2 TRBV30 AWTLGSGYT
many . TRBJ1-5 TRBV2 ASTVESNQPQH
many . TRBJ1-2 TRBV2 ASRRGAYGYT
many . TRBJ1-5 TRBV7-9 ASSLGAVPQH
few TRBD1 TRBJ1-1 TRBV5-1 ASRRPGTGALGAF
many TRBD1 TRBJ2-7 TRBV24-1 ATSDPQGPTPYEQY
many . TRBJ2-7 TRBV7-2 ASSLAMSEQY
. . TRBJ2-7 TRBV11-2 AICGSIFVGAWYEQY
many . TRBJ2-7 TRBV30 AWSVGSYRASYEQY
few . TRBJ2-5 TRBV5-1 ASSLLGTLQETQY
many . TRBJ2-2 TRBV13 ASGDDITGELF
. . TRBJ1-5 TRBV6-2/TRBV6-3 ASRAGPISPQH
few TRBD1 TRBJ1-5 TRBV19 ASNQVWAGGGQPQH
many . TRBJ2-5 TRBV6-5 ASSPYRVRETQY
. TRBD2 TRBJ2-2 TRBV4-1 ASSQSGGAPGELF
. . TRBJ2-5 TRBV6-1 ATTGFETQY
many TRBD1 TRBJ1-5 TRBV6-1 ASRLTGDRNQPQH
many . TRBJ2-3 TRBV6-2/TRBV6-3 ASSYPGDETDTQY
few . TRBJ1-5 TRBV19 AVGWEGQPQH
many . TRBJ2-7 TRBV25-1 ASSEKGETYEQY
many . TRBJ1-2 TRBV5-1 ASSPVAPRLARGNYGYT
. TRBD1 TRBJ2-7 TRBV20-1 SALGGAVYEQY
many . TRBJ2-5 TRBV12-3/TRBV12-4 ASSFLQETQY
many . TRBJ2-7 TRBV28 ASQGGGEQY
. . TRBJ2-2 TRBV24-1 ATSDLGQGNTGELF
. . TRBJ2-5 TRBV11-1 ASSLAAPGGQQETQY
. TRBD1 TRBJ2-7 TRBV12-3/TRBV12-4 ASSSVGRDRDYEQY
many TRBD1 TRBJ2-2 TRBV6-1 ASSKIPGQGGTGELF
. . TRBJ1-1 TRBV5-8 ASSLFRGEAC
many . TRBJ2-5 TRBV6-5 ASSYSAIQETQY
few . TRBJ2-5 TRBV27 ASSLSARGGTQY